This TCR beta chain was sequenced during a study of blood T cell repertoires in COVID-19. Overall study: PBMCs, B-cell-depleted T cells, or T cells were the source of the cDNA or gDNA that made up the material.

In the authors' workflow: Reference gene primer amplification in the assay estimated nucleated cell counts. Libraries were prepared by immunoSEQ multiplex PCR; TCRdb keeps only in-frame clonotypes and omits some of them. That table gives V, J and clone size, and the DNA gave D and trimming. The data show approximately 250,000 clones, with roughly 90% seen just once and 10% to 15% held by the top ten. The CDR3 is 16 residues long. Trimming at V came to 2 bases and at J to 5 bases, leaving 7 bases not matched to a gene. The germline V gene has CDR1 SEHNR and CDR2 FQNEAQ (reference sequence). In Seattle, patients joined the study during active infection and were tracked longitudinally.

The clonotype comes from a woman between 65 and 79 years old with COVID-19, enrolled during active disease. The sample consisted of peripheral blood. The chain carries TRBV7-9 and TRBJ2-1, with 9 positions matching TRBD2. CDR3 sequence: CASSLTGGGEDNEQFF. The CDR3 coding sequence is TGTGCCAGCAGCTTAACCGGCGGGGGGGAGGACAATGAGCAGTTCTTC.